A single sample gave rise to the 20 T cell receptor beta chains below, sequenced in a study of beta chain features in type 1 diabetes. Isolated RNA was reverse transcribed in full, so expressed TCRB transcripts were sequenced. The method was immunoSEQ multiplex PCR; TCRdb's version includes in-frame clones alone and lacks a portion of them. The data show roughly 380,000 clones, about 19% seen once. Sequenced sample: naive CD4+ T cells from blood. The origin of the receptors is a woman in her late teens or twenties in good health.

V gene TRBV18 combines with J gene TRBJ2-1; 10 bases line up with TRBD1. This CDR3 is built from 16 residues. The V and J ends lost 0 bases and 2 bases, in that order; junction bases with no gene match: 1. Germline CDR1 and CDR2: KGHSH and LQKENI. The CDR3 region is CASSPPGQGAYNEQFF. CDR3 in DNA: TGTGCCAGCTCACCACCCGGACAGGGGGCCTACAATGAGCAGTTCTTC. Drawing the rest from reference TRBV18 and TRBJ2-1, the complete variable domain is NAGVMQNPRHLVRRRGQEARLRCSPMKGHSHVYWYRQLPEEGLKFMVYLQKENIIDESGMPKERFSAEFPKEGPSILRIQQVVRGDSAAYFCASSPPGQGAYNEQFFGPGTRLTVL.

V is TRBV9 and J is TRBJ2-3; possible D gene TRBD2, 6 bases. Germline assignment: CDR1 SGDLS and CDR2 YYNGEE. The CDR3 runs to 16 residues. Trimming removed 2 bases from V and 4 bases from J, with 17 bases in between. CDR3 in amino acids: CASSVSPASAADTQYF. As DNA, the CDR3 is TGTGCCAGCAGCGTGAGCCCCGCTAGCGCGGCAGATACGCAGTATTTT.

The chain employs TRBV6-6 and TRBJ1-1; 7 bases are a match to TRBD1. Germline V gene lookup returns CDR1 MNHNY and CDR2 SVGAGI (reference sequence). This CDR3 has 16 amino acids. The V segment lost 6 bases and the J segment 8 bases; nucleotides outside the gene matches: 18. CDR3 coding DNA: TGTGCCAGCAGATCACCGATGGGACAGCTATTAGCAGAAGCTTTCTTT. This gives the protein CASRSPMGQLLAEAFF.

This clone was seen a few times. J is TRBJ1-1 and V is TRBV2, with 8 bases fitting TRBD1. The V and J ends lost 7 bases and 8 bases, in that order; junction bases with no gene match: 9. CDR3 length: 13 amino acids. Germline lookup yields CDR1 SNHLY and CDR2 FYNNEI. The CDR3 DNA reads as TGTGCCAGCACCTCTGGGACAGGAGCCGAAGCTTTCTTT. Encoded protein: CASTSGTGAEAFF. Looking up the rest from reference TRBV2 and TRBJ1-1 gives the full variable domain: EPEVTQTPSHQVTQMGQEVILRCVPISNHLYFYWYRQILGQKVEFLVSFYNNEISEKSEIFDDQFSVERPDGSNFTLKIRSTKLEDSAMYFCASTSGTGAEAFFGQGTRLTVV.

This clone occurred a few times. CDR3 protein: CASSPRLAGGSTDTQYF. Written as DNA, the CDR3 is TGTGCCAGCAGCCCGCGACTAGCGGGGGGTAGCACAGATACGCAGTATTTT. This chain joins TRBV7-9 and TRBJ2-3; 13 bases are shared with TRBD2. CDR1 is SEHNR and CDR2 is FQNEAQ in the germline V gene (reference sequence). The V segment lost 5 bases and the J segment 0 bases; nucleotides outside the gene matches: 5. The CDR3 has 17 amino acids.

The chain recombines TRBV5-6 with TRBJ2-7; 13 positions match TRBD2. J lost 2 bases, V lost 1 base, and 6 bases had no gene match. The CDR3 contains 17 residues. Per germline, CDR1 SGHDT and CDR2 YYEEEE. CDR3 nucleotides: TGTGCCAGCAGCTTGAATCCGGGGACTAGCGGGGCCTACGAGCAGTACTTC. Translated: CASSLNPGTSGAYEQYF. The variable domain in full, with the rest retrieved from reference TRBV5-6 and TRBJ2-7, is DAGVTQSPTHLIKTRGQQVTLRCSPKSGHDTVSWYQQALGQGPQFIFQYYEEEERQRGNFPDRFSGHQFPNYSSELNVNALLLGDSALYLCASSLNPGTSGAYEQYFGPGTRLTVT.

V and J are TRBV30 and TRBJ1-1, with TRBD1 matching over 8 bases. CDR3 length equals 14 residues. Germline CDR1 and CDR2: GTSNPN and SVGIG (reference sequence). V lost 0 bases to trimming and J lost 10 bases; unmatched junction nucleotides: 10. The CDR3, as DNA: TGTGCCTGGAGTGTAAAGGGACAGGTCAGTGGAGCTTTCTTT. Its translation is CAWSVKGQVSGAFF.

The chain couples TRBV30 to TRBJ1-5; D is uncertain. This CDR3 region has 15 residues. Germline V gene lookup returns CDR1 GTSNPN and CDR2 SVGIG (reference sequence). V lost 1 base and J lost 4, with 14 bases in between. DNA for the CDR3: TGTGCCTGGAGTGGCCCGGGGATGGGAAATCAGCCCCAGCATTTT. Translation gives CAWSGPGMGNQPQHF.

The V and J genes are TRBV2 and TRBJ1-1; the D gene is possibly TRBD1 (5 bases). With 3 bases removed from V and 5 bases from J, the gap between germline ends came to 13 bases. Germline loops: CDR1 SNHLY, CDR2 FYNNEI. This CDR3 has 14 amino acids. The CDR3 sequence: CASSDAGGETEAFF. Written as DNA, the CDR3 is TGTGCCAGCAGTGACGCGGGGGGAGAGACTGAAGCTTTCTTT.

This clone was seen a few times. The chain uses TRBV14 and TRBJ2-7, with 10 bases matching TRBD1. The V and J ends lost 3 bases and 1 base, in that order; junction bases with no gene match: 3. The germline V gene has CDR1 SGHDN and CDR2 FVKESK. The CDR3 is 15 amino acids. CDR3 nucleotides: TGTGCCAGCAGCCAGGGACAGGGGCATTCCTACGAGCAGTACTTC. Translating it yields CASSQGQGHSYEQYF.

V and J are TRBV5-1 and TRBJ2-1; 12 nucleotides align to TRBD1. Losses at the gene ends were 2 bases for V and 6 bases for J; bases not matched to a gene: 6. Germline assignment: CDR1 SGHRS and CDR2 YFSETQ. CDR3 length equals 16 residues. CDR3 loop: CASSFGGQGASNEQFF. For the CDR3, the DNA is TGCGCCAGCAGCTTCGGGGGACAGGGGGCAAGCAATGAGCAGTTCTTC.

This clone was detected a few times. The chain combines TRBV5-6 with TRBJ1-2; no firm D call. Germline CDR1 reads SGHDT; CDR2 reads YYEEEE. The CDR3 is 13 amino acids. The V and J ends lost 1 base and 7 bases respectively, with 11 bases between them. The CDR3, as DNA: TGTGCCAGCAGCTTGCAACAGACTAGTGGCTACACCTTC. Protein: CASSLQQTSGYTF.

This clone was found a few times. The chain uses TRBV2 and TRBJ2-7, with TRBD2 matching 8 bases. V was pared by 6 bases and J by 3 bases, with 7 bases of the junction left unmatched. The germline V gene has CDR1 SNHLY and CDR2 FYNNEI. CDR3 size: 14 residues. Here the CDR3 DNA reads TGTGCCAGCAGCTTGGGACTAGTACTCTACGAGCAGTACTTC. Residues: CASSLGLVLYEQYF.

The chain is built from TRBV6-6 and TRBJ2-3, with D unclear. Germline-derived CDR1 and CDR2 are MNHNY and SVGAGI (reference sequence). The CDR3 is made up of 12 amino acids. V dropped 6 bases and J dropped 4 bases, with 8 bases sitting between them. CDR3 DNA: TGTGCCAGCAGCCCTACCTCAGATACGCAGTATTTT. Amino acid sequence: CASSPTSDTQYF.

This clone was counted only a few times. This chain links TRBV7-2 with TRBJ1-2; no definite D call. The germline V and J ends were trimmed by 5 bases and 1 base, with 8 bases remaining between them. This CDR3 contains 13 residues. CDR1 is SGHTA and CDR2 is FQGNSA in the germline V gene. The CDR3 nucleotides read TGTGCCAGCAGCCTCGCGGGTAACTATGGCTACACCTTC. Residues: CASSLAGNYGYTF.

This clone showed up just a few times. The J gene is TRBJ2-3, the V gene TRBV25-1; 7 bases are shared with TRBD1. CDR3 length: 14 amino acids. The V segment lost 8 bases and the J segment 0 bases; nucleotides outside the gene matches: 5. Germline V lookup: CDR1 MGHDK, CDR2 SYGVNS. DNA for the CDR3: TGTGCCAGCCGGGGACAGCCTAGCACAGATACGCAGTATTTT. Its protein is CASRGQPSTDTQYF. Full variable domain (outside the CDR3, taken from reference TRBV25-1 and TRBJ2-3): EADIYQTPRYLVIGTGKKITLECSQTMGHDKMYWYQQDPGMELHLIHYSYGVNSTEKGDLSSESTVSRIRTEHFPLTLESARPSHTSQYLCASRGQPSTDTQYFGPGTRLTVL.

This chain connects TRBV19 to TRBJ2-7; 10 positions match TRBD2. With V trimmed by 5 bases and J by 5 bases, 9 bases remained unmatched. The CDR3 loop spans 15 amino acids. Germline V CDR1 and CDR2: LNHDA, SQIVND (reference sequence). CDR3 nucleotide sequence: TGTGCCAGTAGTGAGGCGGCTAGCGGGAGTCACGAGCAGTACTTC. Encoded protein: CASSEAASGSHEQYF.

This clone was seen more than once but under ten times. The chain couples TRBV5-1 to TRBJ2-1; D might be TRBD2 (5 bases). This CDR3 has 15 amino acids. Germline loops: CDR1 SGHRS, CDR2 YFSETQ. Deletions cut 4 bases from V and 5 bases from J, with 16 bases between. For the CDR3, the DNA is TGCGCCAGCAGCCCGTCCGGGATAATAAACAATGAGCAGTTCTTC. Amino acid sequence: CASSPSGIINNEQFF.

In DNA form, the CDR3 reads TGTGCCAGCAGCCAAGCGGGGGAAGTGAACACAGATACGCAGTATTTT. The encoded protein is CASSQAGEVNTDTQYF. The chain links TRBV4-2 to TRBJ2-3; D is perhaps TRBD2 (6 bases). Germline CDR1 LGHNA, CDR2 YNFKEQ. This CDR3 comprises 16 residues. V dropped 1 base and J dropped 2 bases, with 13 bases sitting between them.

The chain employs TRBV18 and TRBJ2-7; 12 nucleotides agree with TRBD1. The trim removed 0 bases at V and 6 bases at J, leaving 6 bases unmatched. This CDR3 has 16 residues. Germline V CDR1 and CDR2: KGHSH, LQKENI. The CDR3 DNA sequence: TGTGCCAGCTCACCACCGGGACAGGGGGCGCCGGCCGAGCAGTACTTC. Amino acids: CASSPPGQGAPAEQYF. The full variable domain, with the rest looked up from reference TRBV18 and TRBJ2-7, is NAGVMQNPRHLVRRRGQEARLRCSPMKGHSHVYWYRQLPEEGLKFMVYLQKENIIDESGMPKERFSAEFPKEGPSILRIQQVVRGDSAAYFCASSPPGQGAPAEQYFGPGTRLTVT.